A single sample is the source of the 2 T cell receptor beta chains below, sequenced in a study of CD8+ T cells in alopecia areata. RNA, once extracted, was reverse transcribed into cDNA for use as the sequencing template. TCRdb's table, derived via immunoSEQ multiplex PCR, lists solely in-frame clones and lacks some. Among roughly 200,000 clones listed, about 53% were seen once. Treatment reported: oral pan-JAK inhibitor, 5-10 mg twice daily. Sample: CD8+ T cells sorted from blood, taken at week 24, from a patient treated with tofacitinib. These receptors were collected from a human donor with alopecia areata.

The rearrangement uses TRBV7-9 and TRBJ2-7, with D unresolved. The CDR3 covers 11 residues. Deletions cut 0 bases from V and 5 bases from J, with 2 bases between. Germline assignment: CDR1 SEHNR and CDR2 FQNEAQ (reference sequence). CDR3 bases: TGTGCCAGCAGCTTAGCGGACGAGCAGTACTTC. This gives the protein CASSLADEQYF.

The chain couples TRBV30 to TRBJ2-7; no reliable D call. V was clipped by 1 base and J by 3 bases, with 13 bases between them. The CDR3 runs to 14 residues. Germline CDR1 GTSNPN, CDR2 SVGIG (reference sequence). CDR3 region: CAWSGSDTYYEQYF. The CDR3 bases are TGTGCCTGGAGTGGCTCTGACACGTACTACGAGCAGTACTTC. The full variable domain, with the rest looked up from reference TRBV30 and TRBJ2-7, is SQTIHQWPATLVQPVGSPLSLECTVEGTSNPNLYWYRQAAGRGLQLLFYSVGIGQISSEVPQNLSASRPQDRQFILSSKKLLLSDSGFYLCAWSGSDTYYEQYFGPGTRLTVT.